Below, 32 T cell receptor beta chains from the same sample are listed, as sequenced in a study of shared clonotypes between healthy human individuals. It was CD45RO-negative cells, positively selected for CCR7, that made up naive CD8 cells, with terminally differentiated effector memory CD45RA+ cells excluded. TCRdb's copy holds only in-frame clones and misses some; the assay was immunoSEQ multiplex PCR. The sample lists about 2.1 million clones; over 85% were seen once. The specimen was naive CD8+ T cells from PBMCs. These receptors were obtained from a man between 18 and 29 years old in good health. Some clones in this sample may be carry-over from other donors' samples.

The gene calls are TRBV30 and TRBJ2-7; unclear D gene. The CDR3 runs to 11 residues. The V end lost 4 bases, the J end lost 5 bases, and 9 bases lay between the germline ends. CDR1 is GTSNPN, CDR2 SVGIG, per germline (reference sequence). CDR3 nucleotide sequence: TGTGCCTGGAACCCTCTCAACGAGCAGTACTTC. Encoded protein: CAWNPLNEQYF.

This chain joins TRBV4-3 and TRBJ2-3; D unclear. The germline V gene has CDR1 LGHNA and CDR2 YSLEER. The CDR3 loop spans 15 amino acids. Trimming pared 2 bases from V and 6 bases from J, leaving 15 bases between. The CDR3 DNA follows: TGCGCCAGCAGCCAACAAACCAAGAGCAGGGATACGCAGTATTTT. Translation: CASSQQTKSRDTQYF.

This chain uses TRBV7-9 with TRBJ1-1; maybe TRBD1 (5 bases). Trimming pared 8 bases from V and 3 bases from J, leaving 31 bases between. CDR1 is SEHNR and CDR2 is FQNEAQ in the germline V gene (reference sequence). The CDR3 runs to 19 residues. The DNA for the CDR3 is TGTGCCAGCCCCGAGGAGAGCCACGAAAGACAGCTCGATTACACTGAAGCTTTCTTT. This codes for CASPEESHERQLDYTEAFF.

The chain recombines TRBV11-1 with TRBJ2-1; D unresolved. The CDR3 length is 15 residues. V was shortened by 3 bases and J by 4 bases, with 13 bases between the two germline ends. Germline CDR1 is SGHAT and CDR2 is FQDESV (reference sequence). CDR3 sequence (DNA): TGTGCCAGCAGCTTGGAACTGGCCAAATACAATGAGCAGTTCTTC. The encoded protein is CASSLELAKYNEQFF.

The V gene is TRBV28, the J gene TRBJ2-5, with D uncertain. The CDR3 spans 15 residues. Trimming took off 6 bases at V and 4 bases at J, with 18 bases between the two ends. CDR1 and CDR2 (germline): MDHEN, SYDVKM. CDR3 nucleotide sequence: TGTGCCAGCAGGAAAACGACCCTACGAGGAGAGACCCAGTACTTC. Protein sequence: CASRKTTLRGETQYF.

This clone was picked up a small number of times. The chain has TRBV5-1 and TRBJ2-7; 8 positions match TRBD1. Trimming took 4 bases from V and 2 from J; bases not matched to a gene: 5. Germline V CDR1 and CDR2: SGHRS, YFSETQ. The CDR3 spans 14 residues. The chain's CDR3 is CASSPTQGAYEQYF. In DNA form, the CDR3 reads TGCGCCAGCAGCCCAACACAGGGGGCCTACGAGCAGTACTTC.

This clone has only a few counts. The chain has TRBV5-8 and TRBJ2-5, with unresolved D. The length of the CDR3 is 14 residues. CDR1 SGHTS and CDR2 YDEGEE come from the germline V gene. Trimming took off 4 bases at V and 5 bases at J, with 15 bases between the two ends. CDR3 residues: CASSPRWVGETQYF. The CDR3, as DNA: TGTGCCAGCAGCCCTCGCTGGGTGGGGGAGACCCAGTACTTC.

The rearrangement uses TRBV4-3 and TRBJ2-7, with 9 positions matching TRBD1. V was pared by 3 bases and J by 2 bases, with 2 bases of the junction left unmatched. Germline V CDR1 and CDR2: LGHNA, YSLEER. The CDR3 runs 14 residues. CDR3 nucleotides: TGCGCCAGCAGCCACGGGACAGGGACCTACGAGCAGTACTTC. Translating it yields CASSHGTGTYEQYF.

V gene TRBV28 combines with J gene TRBJ2-2; 9 bases are a match to TRBD2. The CDR3 loop spans 17 amino acids. Germline-derived CDR1 and CDR2 are MDHEN and SYDVKM. The V segment lost 10 bases and the J segment 0 bases; nucleotides outside the gene matches: 12. CDR3 bases: TGTGCCACCGTCCCGGGACTAGCATCACCGAACACCGGGGAGCTGTTTTTT. Amino acids: CATVPGLASPNTGELFF.

The genes are TRBV4-2 and TRBJ2-7; 12 bases are shared with TRBD2. The CDR3 spans 17 residues. Per germline, CDR1 LGHNA and CDR2 YNFKEQ. J gave up 5 bases and V 1 base, and 9 bases lay outside the gene matches. CDR3 sequence (DNA): TGTGCCAGCAGCCAAGGGCTAGCGGGAGGGCCAGTAGACGAGCAGTACTTC. Its translation is CASSQGLAGGPVDEQYF.

The rearrangement joins TRBV25-1 to TRBJ1-2; a possible D gene is TRBD1 (5 bases). Between the trimmed V and J ends, which lost 4 bases and 4 bases, there was a span of 10 bases. The CDR3 length is 13 residues. In germline, CDR1 is MGHDK, CDR2 SYGVNS. The CDR3 protein is CASSVRGAYGYTF. Here the CDR3 DNA reads TGTGCCAGCAGTGTACGAGGGGCCTATGGCTACACCTTC.

The V call is TRBV19, the J call TRBJ1-4; unclear D gene. Germline V gives CDR1 LNHDA, CDR2 SQIVND (reference sequence). This CDR3 comprises 14 residues. Between the trimmed V and J ends, which lost 3 bases and 7 bases, there was a span of 12 bases. CDR3 loop: CASSIMAVGEKLFF. The CDR3 DNA reads TGTGCCAGTAGTATTATGGCCGTAGGTGAAAAACTGTTTTTT.

This chain joins TRBV7-9 and TRBJ1-4; 8 bases fit TRBD1. V shed 3 bases, J shed 7 bases, and the junction held 4 bases outside the gene matches. The CDR3 contains 14 residues. Germline assignment: CDR1 SEHNR and CDR2 FQNEAQ (reference sequence). This CDR3 reads CASSLGDRREKLFF. The CDR3 nucleotides are TGTGCCAGCAGCTTGGGGGACAGGCGTGAAAAACTGTTTTTT.

This clone is a singleton in its sample. The J gene is TRBJ2-2, the V gene TRBV5-1; 9 bases line up with TRBD1. CDR3 length equals 18 residues. J lost 6 bases, V lost 4 bases, and 16 bases had no gene match. Germline V gene data show CDR1 as SGHRS and CDR2 as YFSETQ. The CDR3 DNA sequence: TGCGCCAGCAGCCCCCCGACGGGACAGGGTTTTCGGCCCGGGGAGCTGTTTTTT. Protein sequence: CASSPPTGQGFRPGELFF. The whole variable domain, filled in from reference TRBV5-1 and TRBJ2-2, reads KAGVTQTPRYLIKTRGQQVTLSCSPISGHRSVSWYQQTPGQGLQFLFEYFSETQRNKGNFPGRFSGRQFSNSRSEMNVSTLELGDSALYLCASSPPTGQGFRPGELFFGEGSRLTVL.

Only one count was recorded for this clone. The gene calls are TRBV5-6 and TRBJ2-3; D unclear. This CDR3 contains 14 residues. The V and J ends lost 6 bases and 4 bases respectively, with 15 bases between them. Germline V CDR1 and CDR2: SGHDT, YYEEEE. Here the CDR3 DNA reads TGTGCCAGCACCCGGGTAGGTGGGGCAGATACGCAGTATTTT. It translates to CASTRVGGADTQYF. The full variable domain, rest sourced from reference TRBV5-6 and TRBJ2-3, is DAGVTQSPTHLIKTRGQQVTLRCSPKSGHDTVSWYQQALGQGPQFIFQYYEEEERQRGNFPDRFSGHQFPNYSSELNVNALLLGDSALYLCASTRVGGADTQYFGPGTRLTVL.

This rearrangement joins TRBV6-1 to TRBJ1-2, with D uncertain. CDR1 and CDR2 from the germline V gene are MNHNS and SASEGT. The CDR3 length is 14 residues. Trimming cost V 3 bases and J 2 bases, with 10 bases left between them. In DNA form, the CDR3 reads TGTGCCAGCAGTGATGCGGACGGCAACTATGGCTACACCTTC. This codes for CASSDADGNYGYTF.

The gene calls are TRBV21-1 and TRBJ2-5; the table's D call, TRBD1, has no DNA check behind it. TRBV21-1 is given as a pseudogene. CDR3 size: 18 residues. The CDR3 DNA reads TGTGCCAGCAGCTATAAGGAATGGGGCCCCAAGATGTCGGAGACCCAGTACTTC. It translates to CASSYKEWGPKMSETQYF.

This clone was counted a few times. The gene calls are TRBV7-8 and TRBJ1-1; D is perhaps TRBD1 (5 bases). Germline CDR1 is SGHVS and CDR2 is FQNEAQ. The CDR3 length is 14 residues. Deletions cut 3 bases from V and 0 bases from J, with 8 bases between. The DNA for the CDR3 is TGTGCCAGCAGCTTCGGGACGGTGAACACTGAAGCTTTCTTT. Translation: CASSFGTVNTEAFF.

The chain links TRBV9 to TRBJ2-3; D uncertain. Between the trimmed V and J ends, which lost 0 bases and 9 bases, there was a span of 8 bases. Germline CDR1 SGDLS, CDR2 YYNGEE. There are 12 residues in the CDR3. The CDR3 nucleotides are TGTGCCAGCAGCGTAGAGGATCGGACGCAGTATTTT. Protein: CASSVEDRTQYF.

The CDR3 loop is CASSSAGTGNYEQYF. The CDR3 coding sequence is TGTGCCAGCAGCTCGGCGGGGACAGGGAATTACGAGCAGTACTTC. V is TRBV13 and J is TRBJ2-7; 9 bases are shared with TRBD1. The CDR3 totals 15 residues. From germline, CDR1 is PRHDT and CDR2 FYEKMQ (reference sequence). V was pared by 4 bases and J by 4 bases, with 8 bases of the junction left unmatched. The full variable domain, rest sourced from reference TRBV13 and TRBJ2-7, is AAGVIQSPRHLIKEKRETATLKCYPIPRHDTVYWYQQGPGQDPQFLISFYEKMQSDKGSIPDRFSAQQFSDYHSELNMSSLELGDSALYFCASSSAGTGNYEQYFGPGTRLTVT.

CDR3 residues: CASSFPPPSYNEQFF. DNA of the CDR3: TGTGCCAGCAGTTTTCCCCCCCCCTCCTACAATGAGCAGTTCTTC. This chain joins TRBV27 and TRBJ2-1; no reliable D call. V lost 3 bases, J lost 0 bases, and 9 bases lay in between. CDR1 and CDR2 from the germline V gene are MNHEY and SMNVEV (reference sequence). CDR3 length equals 15 residues.

V gene TRBV7-9 combines with J gene TRBJ1-5; a weak D match, TRBD1 (6 bases). The CDR3 contains 14 residues. In germline, CDR1 is SEHNR, CDR2 FQNEAQ (reference sequence). Trimming removed 5 bases at V and 3 bases at J, with 11 bases between. CDR3 DNA sequence: TGTGCCAGCAGCCGGGGGGGCACCAATCAGCCCCAGCATTTT. Translating it yields CASSRGGTNQPQHF.

The J gene is TRBJ2-2, the V gene TRBV7-6; 7 bases fit TRBD2. This CDR3 spans 17 amino acids. J lost 4 bases, V lost 5 bases, and 13 bases had no gene match. In germline, CDR1 is SGHVS, CDR2 FNYEAQ. CDR3 region: CASSTRSVAGVTGELFF. CDR3 DNA sequence: TGTGCCAGCAGCACGAGATCTGTGGCGGGAGTCACCGGGGAGCTGTTTTTT.

The CDR3 loop is CASSDLWGNTEAFF. The CDR3 nucleotides are TGTGCCAGCAGTGATCTGTGGGGGAACACTGAAGCTTTCTTT. The J gene is TRBJ1-1, the V gene TRBV6-1, with no clear D. This CDR3 is 14 amino acids long. Between the trimmed V and J ends, which lost 3 bases and 1 base, there was a span of 9 bases. Germline CDR1 is MNHNS and CDR2 is SASEGT.

The V gene is TRBV29-1, the J gene TRBJ1-1, with a possible D match to TRBD1 (5 bases). Germline V gene lookup returns CDR1 SQVTM and CDR2 ANQGSEA. The CDR3 totals 13 residues. V gave up 3 bases and J gave up 1 base, with 9 bases separating them. CDR3 bases: TGCAGCGTTGAGTACGGGACGAACACTGAAGCTTTCTTT. Protein product: CSVEYGTNTEAFF.

This clone was counted a few times. The chain employs TRBV28 and TRBJ1-2; 7 positions match TRBD1. The CDR3 has 16 residues. Germline CDR1 reads MDHEN; CDR2 reads SYDVKM. With V trimmed by 5 bases and J by 3 bases, 12 bases remained unmatched. CDR3 amino acids: CASSGPREGADYGYTF. As DNA, the CDR3 is TGTGCCAGCAGTGGCCCCCGGGAGGGGGCAGACTATGGCTACACCTTC.

Turning to this clone: The same CDR3 is also encoded by other DNA sequences in this sample. V is TRBV11-2 and J is TRBJ2-5; a possible D gene is TRBD1 (5 bases). From germline, CDR1 is SGHAT and CDR2 FQNNGV. The V and J ends lost 5 bases and 3 bases respectively, with 7 bases between them. The CDR3 is 12 residues long. The CDR3 nucleotides are TGTGCCAGCAGCCTAGGGGAAGAGACCCAGTACTTC. This sequence encodes CASSLGEETQYF.

This chain uses TRBV9 with TRBJ2-1; no definite D call. In germline, CDR1 is SGDLS, CDR2 YYNGEE. CDR3 length equals 15 residues. V lost 5 bases, J lost 5 bases, and 17 bases lay in between. The CDR3 bases are TGTGCCAGCAGTCCCTCCCTAGATCCCCACAATGAGCAGTTCTTC. It is translated as CASSPSLDPHNEQFF.

The chain is built from TRBV28 and TRBJ2-3; 10 bases fit TRBD2. The J segment lost 2 bases and the V segment lost 6 bases, leaving 8 bases of the junction unmatched. Per germline, CDR1 MDHEN and CDR2 SYDVKM. This CDR3 comprises 16 residues. CDR3 sequence reads: CASRLTSGATTDTQYF. Written as DNA, the CDR3 is TGTGCCAGCAGACTTACTAGCGGGGCCACCACAGATACGCAGTATTTT.

The CDR3 here is CASTLTAASYEQYF. CDR3 nucleotides: TGTGCCAGCACTTTGACAGCGGCCTCCTACGAGCAGTACTTC. V usage is TRBV28 and J usage is TRBJ2-7; the D gene could be TRBD1 or TRBD2 (5 bases each). Germline CDR1 MDHEN, CDR2 SYDVKM. Trimming shortened V by 7 bases and J by 0 bases, and 13 bases separated the two germline ends. The CDR3 has 14 residues.

The rearrangement uses TRBV27 and TRBJ2-7; D perhaps matches TRBD2 (5 bases). With 4 bases removed from V and 2 bases from J, the gap between germline ends came to 12 bases. This CDR3 comprises 14 residues. Germline V CDR1 and CDR2: MNHEY, SMNVEV (reference sequence). The CDR3 coding sequence is TGTGCCAGCAGTTGGCGGAGGCCTCCCTACGAGCAGTACTTC. Translated: CASSWRRPPYEQYF.

On this clone itself: Other DNA sequences in the sample encode the same CDR3. J is TRBJ2-1 and V is TRBV7-9; D unresolved. Germline V lookup: CDR1 SEHNR, CDR2 FQNEAQ (reference sequence). The CDR3 length is 15 residues. Trimming stripped 4 bases from V and 0 bases from J, with 10 bases between. The CDR3: CASSSTPSSYNEQFF. The DNA of the CDR3 is TGTGCCAGCAGCTCGACCCCCTCCTCCTACAATGAGCAGTTCTTC.